The present T cell receptor beta chain was sequenced within a study of blood T cell repertoires in COVID-19. Study as a whole: The United States, Italy and Spain were the sources of the acute and convalescent COVID-19 samples. Sources were T cells, B-cell-depleted T cells, or PBMCs; the material itself was cDNA or gDNA.

There are 16 residues in the CDR3. Germline V gene sequence: CDR1 MNHEY, CDR2 SVGAGI. The ends were cut back, 0 bases at V and 6 bases at J, with 14 bases in the middle. In the original workflow: Nucleated cell counts were estimated from reference gene primer amplification. Libraries were prepared by immunoSEQ multiplex PCR; TCRdb keeps only in-frame clonotypes and omits some of them. V and J calls and clone size follow that table, whereas D and trimming were derived from the DNA. The sample gives under 85,000 clones, 65% to 85% of which show up once; about 5.6% is in the top ten. This TCR was recovered from a man in his fifties or sixties with active or convalescent COVID-19. The chain links TRBV6-5 to TRBJ2-2; D remains ambiguous. Sequencing was done on a sample of peripheral blood. The CDR3 region has the DNA TGTGCCAGCAGTTACTCGATTAGCCCTGGCGCCGGGGAGCTGTTTTTT. Translated, it gives CASSYSISPGAGELFF.